A single sample is the source of the 27 T cell receptor beta chains below, sequenced in a study of response to subunit inactivated influenza vaccine. One entry per CDR3 protein, called by TCRdb with MiXCR from the RT-PCR reads. There are hundreds of thousands of distinct CDR3 sequences in the sample; about 11% occur only once, and roughly 11% lies in the top ten. These data were also reused for a study on T cells expressing NK-cell markers. From that report: 5'RACE template switching built TCR beta cDNA with unique molecular identifiers.

This specimen was PBMCs from blood, taken on the day of vaccination. The receptor source for this set is a man aged 45-65 years who received an inactivated influenza vaccine.

This clonotype was recorded a few times. The rearrangement joins TRBV5-5 to TRBJ1-1; D is unclear. The CDR3 runs to 15 residues. The V end lost 3 bases, the J end lost 6 bases, and 18 bases lay between the germline ends. Germline CDR1 reads SGHKS; CDR2 reads YYEKEE (reference sequence). CDR3 sequence reads: CASSSDGLPIAEAFF. CDR3 nucleotides: TGTGCCAGCAGCTCGGACGGCCTGCCGATCGCTGAAGCTTTCTTT.

The V and J genes are TRBV27 and TRBJ2-7; tentatively, D is TRBD1 or TRBD2 (5 bases each). Germline lookup yields CDR1 MNHEY and CDR2 SMNVEV (reference sequence). This CDR3 is 13 amino acids long. V dropped 1 base and J dropped 6 bases, with 10 bases sitting between them. The CDR3, as DNA: TGTGCCAGCAGTTTATTAGCAGGGACCGAGCAGTACTTC. Translating it yields CASSLLAGTEQYF.

This chain connects TRBV5-1 to TRBJ2-3, with 8 bases that match TRBD2. This CDR3 has 16 residues. V lost 1 base to trimming and J lost 2 bases; unmatched junction nucleotides: 6. Looked up from germline, CDR1 is SGHRS and CDR2 is YFSETQ. As DNA, the CDR3 is TGCGCCAGCAGCTTGTGGTCTAGCGGGTACACAGATACGCAGTATTTT. This encodes CASSLWSSGYTDTQYF.

The CDR3 coding sequence is TGTGCCAGCAGCGTCGGATCAAACATTCAGTACTTC. It yields the protein CASSVGSNIQYF. The V call is TRBV7-8, the J call TRBJ2-4; no definite D call. The V and J ends lost 5 bases and 6 bases respectively, with 8 bases between them. The CDR3 has 12 amino acids. Germline CDR1 reads SGHVS; CDR2 reads FQNEAQ. Looking up the rest from reference TRBV7-8 and TRBJ2-4 gives the full variable domain: GAGVSQSPRYKVAKRGQDVALRCDPISGHVSLFWYQQALGQGPEFLTYFQNEAQLDKSGLPSDRFFAERPEGSVSTLKIQRTQQEDSAVYLCASSVGSNIQYFGAGTRLSVL.

This clonotype has at least ten counts. The chain couples TRBV10-3 to TRBJ1-5, with 9 bases matching TRBD1. The CDR3 is 15 amino acids. V dropped 6 bases and J dropped 2; count of bases not matched to a gene: 5. Per the germline V gene, CDR1 is ENHRY and CDR2 is SYGVKD. This chain's CDR3 is CAISPGQGGNQPQHF. The CDR3 DNA reads as TGTGCCATCAGCCCGGGACAGGGTGGCAATCAGCCCCAGCATTTT.

There are a few counts of this clonotype. The chain carries TRBV3-1 and TRBJ1-3, with 7 bases aligning to TRBD1. The trim removed 4 bases at V and 2 bases at J, leaving 5 bases unmatched. This CDR3 spans 15 amino acids. The germline V gene has CDR1 LGHDT and CDR2 YNNKEL (reference sequence). The CDR3 is CASSRYTGAGNTIYF. The CDR3 DNA is TGTGCCAGCAGCCGCTATACAGGGGCTGGAAACACCATATATTTT.

This clonotype was counted at least ten times. The chain employs TRBV27 and TRBJ2-1; 8 nucleotides align to TRBD2. V trimming: 5 bases; J trimming: 7 bases; junction bases outside the gene matches: 7. The CDR3 spans 14 residues. The germline V gene has CDR1 MNHEY and CDR2 SMNVEV (reference sequence). The chain's CDR3 is CASSKAGALNEQFF. In nucleotides, the CDR3 is TGTGCCAGCAGTAAAGCGGGAGCTTTGAATGAGCAGTTCTTC.

This clonotype was recorded many times. The V gene is TRBV7-8, the J gene TRBJ2-1; TRBD2 matches at 9 bases. CDR3 size: 14 residues. Germline lookup yields CDR1 SGHVS and CDR2 FQNEAQ. J lost 6 bases, V lost 1 base, and 1 base had no gene match. The CDR3 sequence: CASSLVRGGNEQFF. The DNA for the CDR3 is TGTGCCAGCAGCTTAGTGCGGGGGGGCAATGAGCAGTTCTTC.

The V gene is TRBV6-5, the J gene TRBJ2-2, with D possibly being TRBD1 or TRBD2 (5 bases each). Germline CDR1 is MNHEY and CDR2 is SVGAGI. The germline V and J ends were trimmed by 2 bases and 4 bases, with 11 bases remaining between them. This CDR3 comprises 15 residues. The CDR3 sequence: CASSYRGRRTGELFF. The CDR3 DNA follows: TGTGCCAGCAGTTACCGGGGACGGCGCACCGGGGAGCTGTTTTTT.

This chain joins TRBV3-1 and TRBJ1-6, with 7 bases identical to TRBD1. The CDR3 has 15 residues. In germline, CDR1 is LGHDT, CDR2 YNNKEL (reference sequence). Trimming took 7 bases from V and 5 from J; bases not matched to a gene: 8. The CDR3 coding sequence is TGTGCCAGCAAGAACAGGGGCTTCGATAATTCACCCCTCCACTTT. It translates to CASKNRGFDNSPLHF.

The V call is TRBV11-1, the J call TRBJ2-5; tentative D call: TRBD2 (5 bases). This CDR3 comprises 14 residues. Deletions cut 5 bases from V and 4 bases from J, with 14 bases between. Germline V lookup: CDR1 SGHAT, CDR2 FQDESV (reference sequence). In DNA form, the CDR3 reads TGTGCCAGCAGCCCTGATTCTCGGGGAGAGACCCAGTACTTC. It codes for CASSPDSRGETQYF. Full variable domain (missing parts from reference TRBV11-1 and TRBJ2-5): EAEVAQSPRYKITEKSQAVAFWCDPISGHATLYWYRQILGQGPELLVQFQDESVVDDSQLPKDRFSAERLKGVDSTLKIQPAELGDSAMYLCASSPDSRGETQYFGPGTRLLVL.

The table lists this clonotype with a few counts. As DNA, the CDR3 is TGTGCCAGCAGCCAAGTGGCAACTCAAGAGACCCAGTACTTC. It is translated as CASSQVATQETQYF. This chain links TRBV3-1 with TRBJ2-5, with unresolved D. V shed 1 base and J shed 2 bases, with 8 bases lying between them. The CDR3 sequence is 14 residues long. Germline V gene lookup returns CDR1 LGHDT and CDR2 YNNKEL (reference sequence).

This clonotype was seen repeatedly, ten times or more. The rearrangement links TRBV20-1 to TRBJ1-1; possible D gene TRBD1, 6 bases. The CDR3 sequence is 15 residues long. Germline V gives CDR1 DFQATT, CDR2 SNEGSKA (reference sequence). V lost 2 bases to trimming and J lost 0 bases, with 13 bases between them. CDR3: CSARPWDTMNTEAFF. In DNA form, the CDR3 reads TGCAGTGCTAGACCTTGGGACACAATGAACACTGAAGCTTTCTTT.

This clonotype was counted between two and nine times. One junction end disagrees with the germline gene, perhaps due to a read error. In DNA, the CDR3 is TGTGCCAGCGGTTACCTCCTGAGGTTTGAGCAGTTCTTC. Residues: CASGYLLRFEQFF. The chain recombines TRBV6-2 or TRBV6-3 with TRBJ2-1; no clear D gene. In germline, CDR1 is MNHEY, CDR2 SVGEGT. The CDR3 has 13 amino acids.

The table lists this clonotype with a few counts. This chain links TRBV5-1 with TRBJ1-1; 7 bases fit TRBD1. The CDR3 consists of 16 residues. Germline CDR1 reads SGHRS; CDR2 reads YFSETQ. Trimming took 0 bases from V and 0 from J; bases not matched to a gene: 5. The CDR3 region has the DNA TGCGCCAGCAGCTTGGCCGGGACAGTAATGAACACTGAAGCTTTCTTT. This sequence encodes CASSLAGTVMNTEAFF.

This clonotype has just a few counts. The rearrangement links TRBV10-3 to TRBJ2-7; TRBD1 matches 8 bases. V lost 2 bases to trimming and J lost 1 base; unmatched junction nucleotides: 1. The CDR3 is 14 amino acids. Germline V gene lookup returns CDR1 ENHRY and CDR2 SYGVKD. CDR3 DNA sequence: TGTGCCATCAGTGAGGGACAGGGTTCCTACGAGCAGTACTTC. It yields the protein CAISEGQGSYEQYF.

This clonotype was recorded a few times. This rearrangement joins TRBV5-1 to TRBJ2-2; tentative D call: TRBD2 (7 bases). Germline assignment: CDR1 SGHRS and CDR2 YFSETQ. CDR3 length: 16 amino acids. Trimming stripped 2 bases from V and 0 bases from J, with 11 bases between. CDR3 loop: CASSFGGQPNTGELFF. CDR3 DNA sequence: TGCGCCAGCAGCTTCGGGGGGCAGCCGAACACCGGGGAGCTGTTTTTT.

The CDR3 sequence is CASSPQPDFRGPETQYF. The CDR3 coding sequence is TGTGCCAGCTCACCACAGCCCGACTTCAGGGGGCCAGAGACCCAGTACTTC. The chain is built from TRBV18 and TRBJ2-5; TRBD1 matches at 8 bases. Per germline, CDR1 KGHSH and CDR2 LQKENI. The CDR3 spans 17 residues. The ends lost 1 base at V and 4 bases at J; junction bases unmatched: 11.

This chain joins TRBV7-9 and TRBJ1-1, with 7 positions matching TRBD1. The CDR3 consists of 15 residues. Germline V CDR1 and CDR2: SEHNR, FQNEAQ (reference sequence). Unmatched junction bases numbered 18, after V lost 6 bases and J lost 11 bases. CDR3 residues: CASSKPGTVSSGAFF. As DNA, the CDR3 is TGTGCCAGCAGTAAACCCGGGACAGTAAGCTCTGGGGCTTTCTTT.

The V gene is TRBV10-3, the J gene TRBJ2-3; 12 bases are shared with TRBD2. Germline V lookup: CDR1 ENHRY, CDR2 SYGVKD. After removal of 6 bases from V and 2 bases from J, the junction contained 3 bases not matched to a gene. This CDR3 contains 15 residues. The CDR3 region is CAIRRLAGDTDTQYF. The CDR3 DNA is TGTGCCATCAGAAGACTAGCGGGGGACACAGATACGCAGTATTTT.

The chain combines TRBV20-1 with TRBJ2-3; the D call may be TRBD1 or TRBD2 (6 bases each). Germline values: CDR1 DFQATT, CDR2 SNEGSKA (reference sequence). V was pared by 7 bases and J by 1 base, with 15 bases between. This CDR3 contains 14 residues. In nucleotides, the CDR3 is TGCAGTGAGGGTCGGGGGCCGGGCACAGATACGCAGTATTTT. Residues: CSEGRGPGTDTQYF.

This clonotype has more than one count but fewer than ten. V and J are TRBV12-3 or TRBV12-4 and TRBJ2-3; D unclear. V was clipped by 5 bases and J by 0 bases, with 9 bases between them. The CDR3 covers 14 residues. The DNA of the CDR3 is TGTGCCAGCAGTCAGTCCCATAGCACAGATACGCAGTATTTT. It codes for CASSQSHSTDTQYF.

This clonotype was observed a few times. The gene calls are TRBV20-1 and TRBJ1-2; 8 bases are a match to TRBD1. Germline V lookup: CDR1 DFQATT, CDR2 SNEGSKA (reference sequence). V lost 6 bases to trimming and J lost 4 bases; unmatched junction nucleotides: 4. CDR3 length: 12 amino acids. The CDR3 DNA reads as TGCAGTGCAGAAACAGGGGGCTATGGCTACACCTTC. Its translation: CSAETGGYGYTF.

The J gene is TRBJ2-1, the V gene TRBV12-3 or TRBV12-4, with D perhaps matching TRBD2 (5 bases). The length of the CDR3 is 14 residues. The V end lost 2 bases, the J end lost 9 bases, and 14 bases lay between the germline ends. CDR3 sequence (DNA): TGTGCCAGCAGTTTACGGGGTTTGAGCGGTGAGCAGTTCTTC. Translation: CASSLRGLSGEQFF.

The chain has TRBV12-3 or TRBV12-4 and TRBJ2-7; D unresolved. The V end was cut by 2 bases, the J end by 0 bases, with 5 bases between. The CDR3 runs 13 residues. This CDR3 reads CASSLLLSYEQYF. The CDR3 DNA follows: TGTGCCAGCAGTTTATTGCTCTCCTACGAGCAGTACTTC.

The J gene is TRBJ2-7, the V gene TRBV7-8; no firm D call. CDR1 is SGHVS, CDR2 FQNEAQ, per germline. The CDR3 sequence is 18 residues long. The V and J ends lost 0 bases and 0 bases respectively, with 18 bases between them. CDR3 residues: CASSLALGQATNSYEQYF. The CDR3 bases are TGTGCCAGCAGCTTAGCGCTTGGGCAGGCAACCAACTCCTACGAGCAGTACTTC.

The V and J genes are TRBV20-1 and TRBJ2-7, with a weak D call TRBD1 (5 bases). Trimming pared 1 base from V and 0 bases from J, leaving 13 bases between. The CDR3 is 15 residues long. Germline CDR1 and CDR2: DFQATT and SNEGSKA (reference sequence). CDR3 protein: CSARAPRQGSYEQYF. In nucleotides, the CDR3 is TGCAGTGCTAGAGCCCCAAGGCAGGGCTCCTACGAGCAGTACTTC.